A selection of T cell receptor beta chains follows, all from one sample in a study of T cell responses to AZD1222 COVID-19 vaccine. Profiling relied on immunoSEQ multiplex PCR, and the TCRdb table lists in-frame clones only, not all of them. The sample has over 150,000 clones, around 87% seen once. Sequencing used peripheral blood, obtained 28 days after the second AZD1222 dose. The receptors derive from an adult who received the AZD1222 COVID-19 vaccine. CDR3s include the opening cysteine and the closing phenylalanine or tryptophan. Fields, in order: D gene, clone size, V gene, J gene, CDR3 protein, CDR3 DNA. The D gene is left open where the match is weak. For some rows the clone size is stated as once, few or many, or as a class when expanded; others skip it.

d_gene: -
abundance: few
v_gene: TRBV7-9
j_gene: TRBJ2-7
CDR3aa: CASSLVFGSHEQYF
CDR3nt: TGTGCCAGCAGCTTAGTATTCGGGTCCCACGAGCAGTACTTC

d_gene: TRBD1
abundance: -
v_gene: TRBV9
j_gene: TRBJ1-3
CDR3aa: CASSVGTGVGNTIYF
CDR3nt: TGTGCCAGCAGCGTAGGGACAGGGGTTGGAAACACCATATATTTT

d_gene: -
abundance: -
v_gene: TRBV2
j_gene: TRBJ2-3
CDR3aa: CASSVSGADTQYF
CDR3nt: TGTGCCAGCAGTGTCTCGGGGGCAGATACGCAGTATTTT

d_gene: -
abundance: once
v_gene: TRBV24-1
j_gene: TRBJ2-3
CDR3aa: CATSDRRYTDTQYF
CDR3nt: TGTGCCACCAGTGACCGCCGGTACACAGATACGCAGTATTTT

d_gene: -
abundance: -
v_gene: TRBV6-5
j_gene: TRBJ1-6
CDR3aa: CASSLRWRGTYPLHF
CDR3nt: TGTGCCAGCAGTCTAAGATGGAGGGGTACCTATCCCCTCCACTTT

d_gene: TRBD1
abundance: once
v_gene: TRBV3-1/TRBV3-2
j_gene: TRBJ1-6
CDR3aa: CASSLTGGGSPLHF
CDR3nt: TGTGCCAGCAGTCTGACAGGGGGAGGTTCACCCCTCCACTTT

d_gene: TRBD1
abundance: -
v_gene: TRBV11-2
j_gene: TRBJ2-2
CDR3aa: CASSLTGANTGELFF
CDR3nt: TGTGCCAGCAGCTTAACAGGGGCGAACACCGGGGAGCTGTTTTTT

d_gene: TRBD1
abundance: once
v_gene: TRBV18
j_gene: TRBJ1-1
CDR3aa: CASMQQRDRDFTEAFF
CDR3nt: TGTGCCAGCATGCAACAGAGGGACAGGGACTTCACTGAAGCTTTCTTT

d_gene: -
abundance: -
v_gene: TRBV6-1
j_gene: TRBJ1-4
CDR3aa: CASSESSGATNEKLFF
CDR3nt: TGTGCCAGCAGTGAAAGTTCGGGGGCAACTAATGAAAAACTGTTTTTT

d_gene: -
abundance: -
v_gene: TRBV6-1
j_gene: TRBJ2-1
CDR3aa: CASSEGRGGEQFF
CDR3nt: TGTGCCAGCAGTGAAGGGAGGGGGGGTGAGCAGTTCTTC

d_gene: -
abundance: -
v_gene: TRBV7-3
j_gene: TRBJ2-1
CDR3aa: CASSTSLAFEQFF
CDR3nt: TGTGCCAGCAGCACCTCTCTGGCTTTTGAGCAGTTCTTC

d_gene: -
abundance: few
v_gene: TRBV21-1
j_gene: TRBJ1-1
CDR3aa: CASSKRGAGTEAFF
CDR3nt: TGTGCCAGCAGCAAGAGGGGGGCCGGCACTGAAGCTTTCTTT

d_gene: -
abundance: -
v_gene: TRBV6-5
j_gene: TRBJ2-1
CDR3aa: CASSPLLANEQFF
CDR3nt: TGTGCCAGCAGCCCCCTACTAGCCAATGAGCAGTTCTTC

d_gene: -
abundance: -
v_gene: TRBV19
j_gene: TRBJ1-1
CDR3aa: CASKGGGTEAFF
CDR3nt: TGTGCCAGTAAGGGAGGCGGCACTGAAGCTTTCTTT

d_gene: TRBD1
abundance: -
v_gene: TRBV11-1
j_gene: TRBJ1-5
CDR3aa: CASSSQGGQPQHF
CDR3nt: TGTGCCAGCAGCTCGCAGGGGGGGCAGCCCCAGCATTTT

d_gene: TRBD1
abundance: -
v_gene: TRBV3-1/TRBV3-2
j_gene: TRBJ2-2
CDR3aa: CASSMTGIVPGELFF
CDR3nt: TGTGCCAGCAGCATGACAGGGATAGTGCCCGGGGAGCTGTTTTTT

d_gene: -
abundance: few
v_gene: TRBV19
j_gene: TRBJ2-5
CDR3aa: CASRISTEETQYF
CDR3nt: TGTGCCAGCCGTATCTCGACAGAAGAGACCCAGTACTTC

d_gene: -
abundance: -
v_gene: TRBV19
j_gene: TRBJ2-2
CDR3aa: CASKAPAAGGELFF
CDR3nt: TGTGCCAGTAAGGCTCCGGCGGCGGGCGGGGAGCTGTTTTTT

d_gene: TRBD1
abundance: -
v_gene: TRBV19
j_gene: TRBJ1-5
CDR3aa: CASKGDRGSNQPQHF
CDR3nt: TGTGCCAGTAAAGGGGACAGGGGGTCGAATCAGCCCCAGCATTTT

d_gene: TRBD1
abundance: -
v_gene: TRBV27
j_gene: TRBJ1-6
CDR3aa: CASSSSGTGGSPLHF
CDR3nt: TGTGCCAGCAGTTCTTCCGGGACAGGGGGGTCACCCCTCCACTTT

d_gene: -
abundance: -
v_gene: TRBV27
j_gene: TRBJ1-4
CDR3aa: CASSLSGTQRKLFF
CDR3nt: TGTGCCAGCAGTTTATCCGGGACGCAGCGAAAACTGTTTTTT

d_gene: -
abundance: -
v_gene: TRBV5-1
j_gene: TRBJ2-7
CDR3aa: CASSLGRVTSYEQYF
CDR3nt: TGCGCCAGCAGCTTGGGCAGGGTGACCTCCTACGAGCAGTACTTC

d_gene: TRBD1
abundance: -
v_gene: TRBV6-2/TRBV6-3
j_gene: TRBJ2-7
CDR3aa: CASSYSRSGRQGSEQYF
CDR3nt: TGTGCCAGCAGTTACTCGAGGTCTGGGAGACAGGGAAGCGAGCAGTACTTC

d_gene: -
abundance: once
v_gene: TRBV11-2
j_gene: TRBJ2-1
CDR3aa: CASGSSGFYNEQFF
CDR3nt: TGTGCCAGCGGATCTAGTGGCTTCTACAATGAGCAGTTCTTC

d_gene: -
abundance: -
v_gene: TRBV5-4
j_gene: TRBJ2-5
CDR3aa: CASSFQRSKETQYF
CDR3nt: TGTGCCAGCAGCTTTCAGCGGAGTAAAGAGACCCAGTACTTC

d_gene: -
abundance: -
v_gene: TRBV7-2
j_gene: TRBJ2-5
CDR3aa: CASSFQRSTEETQYF
CDR3nt: TGTGCCAGCAGCTTCCAGAGATCGACAGAAGAGACCCAGTACTTC

d_gene: TRBD1
abundance: -
v_gene: TRBV7-9
j_gene: TRBJ1-6
CDR3aa: CASSVTDRATLHF
CDR3nt: TGTGCCAGCAGCGTTACAGACAGGGCCACCCTCCACTTT

d_gene: -
abundance: once
v_gene: TRBV7-9
j_gene: TRBJ1-1
CDR3aa: CASSLAGNGEAFF
CDR3nt: TGTGCCAGCAGCTTAGCAGGGAATGGGGAGGCTTTCTTT

d_gene: TRBD2
abundance: few
v_gene: TRBV5-1
j_gene: TRBJ2-1
CDR3aa: CASSLGTSGGDEQFF
CDR3nt: TGCGCCAGCAGCTTGGGAACTAGCGGGGGGGATGAGCAGTTCTTC

d_gene: -
abundance: -
v_gene: TRBV18
j_gene: TRBJ1-1
CDR3aa: CASSHGSPNTEAFF
CDR3nt: TGTGCCAGCTCCCACGGATCCCCGAACACTGAAGCTTTCTTT

d_gene: -
abundance: -
v_gene: TRBV5-6
j_gene: TRBJ2-7
CDR3aa: CASSLVRGSDSYEQYF
CDR3nt: TGTGCCAGCAGCTTGGTTCGGGGGTCGGACTCCTACGAGCAGTACTTC

d_gene: TRBD1
abundance: once
v_gene: TRBV6-9
j_gene: TRBJ1-3
CDR3aa: CASSPLDRGVTGNTIYF
CDR3nt: TGTGCCAGCAGTCCGCTGGACAGGGGCGTCACTGGAAACACCATATATTTT

d_gene: -
abundance: -
v_gene: TRBV6-1
j_gene: TRBJ2-7
CDR3aa: CASSDVSGLVRQYF
CDR3nt: TGTGCCAGCAGTGATGTGTCGGGTCTCGTCAGGCAGTACTTC

d_gene: -
abundance: -
v_gene: TRBV28
j_gene: TRBJ1-2
CDR3aa: CASTPPIQGNYGYTF
CDR3nt: TGTGCCAGCACCCCCCCCATCCAGGGAAACTATGGCTACACCTTC

d_gene: TRBD1
abundance: -
v_gene: TRBV19
j_gene: TRBJ1-6
CDR3aa: CASARGRGEVNSPLHF
CDR3nt: TGTGCCAGTGCCAGGGGGCGCGGTGAAGTTAATTCACCCCTCCACTTT

d_gene: -
abundance: -
v_gene: TRBV6-4
j_gene: TRBJ2-7
CDR3aa: CASSEGPDSPYEQYF
CDR3nt: TGTGCCAGCAGTGAGGGTCCCGACAGTCCCTACGAGCAGTACTTC

d_gene: -
abundance: once
v_gene: TRBV7-3
j_gene: TRBJ2-6
CDR3aa: CASSSQGGHSGANVLTF
CDR3nt: TGTGCCAGCAGCTCTCAGGGGGGCCACTCTGGGGCCAACGTCCTGACTTTC

d_gene: -
abundance: -
v_gene: TRBV27
j_gene: TRBJ2-1
CDR3aa: CASSSVGANYNEQFF
CDR3nt: TGTGCCAGCAGTTCCGTTGGGGCCAACTACAATGAGCAGTTCTTC

d_gene: -
abundance: -
v_gene: TRBV11-2
j_gene: TRBJ2-5
CDR3aa: CASSLEETQYF
CDR3nt: TGTGCCAGCAGCTTAGAGGAGACCCAGTACTTC

d_gene: TRBD1
abundance: -
v_gene: TRBV12-5
j_gene: TRBJ1-1
CDR3aa: CASGDRAAREAFF
CDR3nt: TGTGCTAGCGGGGACAGGGCAGCCCGAGAAGCTTTCTTT

d_gene: -
abundance: -
v_gene: TRBV6-5
j_gene: TRBJ1-5
CDR3aa: CASRTGQFNQPQHF
CDR3nt: TGTGCCAGCAGGACCGGACAGTTCAATCAGCCCCAGCATTTT

d_gene: -
abundance: -
v_gene: TRBV28
j_gene: TRBJ1-3
CDR3aa: CASSSRRDIGNTIYF
CDR3nt: TGTGCCAGCAGTTCTCGCCGGGACATTGGAAACACCATATATTTT

d_gene: -
abundance: -
v_gene: TRBV7-9
j_gene: TRBJ2-1
CDR3aa: CASSFSPNNEQFF
CDR3nt: TGTGCCAGCAGCTTTTCGCCGAACAATGAGCAGTTCTTC

d_gene: -
abundance: -
v_gene: TRBV27
j_gene: TRBJ1-6
CDR3aa: CASRYGSSYNSPLHF
CDR3nt: TGTGCCAGCAGGTACGGGAGCTCCTATAATTCACCCCTCCACTTT

d_gene: -
abundance: few
v_gene: TRBV2
j_gene: TRBJ1-2
CDR3aa: CASRWATNYGYTF
CDR3nt: TGTGCCAGCAGGTGGGCTACAAACTATGGCTACACCTTC

d_gene: -
abundance: -
v_gene: TRBV6-5
j_gene: TRBJ2-7
CDR3aa: CASSYDHRTGSYEQYF
CDR3nt: TGTGCCAGCAGTTACGATCACCGGACTGGCTCCTACGAGCAGTACTTC

d_gene: -
abundance: -
v_gene: TRBV6-1
j_gene: TRBJ2-7
CDR3aa: CASSEPPYEQYF
CDR3nt: TGTGCCAGCAGTGAGCCCCCCTACGAGCAGTACTTC

d_gene: -
abundance: once
v_gene: TRBV6-5
j_gene: TRBJ1-2
CDR3aa: CASRPGTANYGYTF
CDR3nt: TGTGCCAGCAGGCCCGGGACGGCTAACTATGGCTACACCTTC

d_gene: -
abundance: few
v_gene: TRBV20-1
j_gene: TRBJ1-1
CDR3aa: CSASPGSGTEAFF
CDR3nt: TGCAGTGCTAGTCCCGGGTCGGGTACTGAAGCTTTCTTT

d_gene: -
abundance: -
v_gene: TRBV29-1
j_gene: TRBJ1-2
CDR3aa: CSAQGRGYTF
CDR3nt: TGCAGCGCGCAAGGGAGAGGCTACACCTTC

d_gene: TRBD1
abundance: -
v_gene: TRBV27
j_gene: TRBJ1-3
CDR3aa: CASSDQGARGNTIYF
CDR3nt: TGTGCCAGCAGCGATCAGGGGGCGCGGGGAAACACCATATATTTT

d_gene: TRBD2
abundance: -
v_gene: TRBV5-3
j_gene: TRBJ2-3
CDR3aa: CARSLLAGGLRTDTQYF
CDR3nt: TGTGCCAGAAGCTTGCTAGCGGGGGGGCTAAGAACAGATACGCAGTATTTT

d_gene: -
abundance: -
v_gene: TRBV21-1
j_gene: TRBJ1-2
CDR3aa: CASSKVSGTGRIRVDYGYTF
CDR3nt: TGTGCCAGCAGCAAAGTTAGCGGGACAGGGCGAATCAGAGTTGACTATGGCTACACCTTC